What follows is one T cell receptor beta chain and its context. These data originate in a study of blood T cells in healthy people across ages. The germline V and J ends were trimmed by 5 bases and 6 bases, with 16 bases remaining between them. The CDR3 is 15 amino acids. CDR1 is MNHEY and CDR2 is SVGEGT in the germline V gene. A second PCR of 7 to 11 cycles used a sample-barcoded 5' primer and a J-beta primer mix. In TCRdb, the 5' RACE reads were re-called with MiXCR into one record per CDR3 protein. The sample records roughly 1,100,000 distinct CDR3 sequences, 25% being singletons. These records were also assigned to another study, of T cells of mothers and their children. From that second work: The people who donated were a few healthy Caucasian mothers and their six children.

This receptor was obtained from a girl under 10 years old in good health. The chain has TRBV6-2 or TRBV6-3 and TRBJ1-4; no clear D gene. Sequencing was performed on blood. The CDR3 coding sequence is TGTGCCAGCAGTACTGCAACCGGGTGGGATGAAAAACTGTTTTTT. This codes for CASSTATGWDEKLFF.